These 26 T cell receptor beta chains originate from one sample sequenced in a study of blood T cell repertoires in COVID-19 (dated by TCRdb to the early 2020s). Preparation of the library involved the immunoSEQ multiplex PCR assay. The table comes from immuneACCESS by way of TCRdb, which keeps in-frame sequences with V and J called. Part of the clones is missing from these tables; in studies checked, under half for an unresolved V gene and the rest for unknown reasons. This sample lists 400,000 to 450,000 clones; more than 80% were detected once. The ten largest clones add up to more than 1.4% of the sample. The specimen was peripheral blood. Receptors were obtained from a woman in her thirties with active or convalescent COVID-19.

The V and J genes are TRBV5-5 and TRBJ2-1; D is perhaps TRBD1 (6 bases). Looked up from germline, CDR1 is SGHKS and CDR2 is YYEKEE (reference sequence). The CDR3 runs 16 residues. Trimming left V 0 bases short and J 8 bases short, with 18 bases between. CDR3 DNA sequence: TGTGCCAGCAGCTTGGCCGGGACATTCGCATTCGATGAGCAGTTCTTC. Translation: CASSLAGTFAFDEQFF.

V usage is TRBV21-1 and J usage is TRBJ2-6; the DNA was not used to check the table's D call, TRBD1. TRBV21-1 is annotated as a pseudogene. The CDR3 runs to 18 residues. The CDR3: CASSKRDRESSGANVLTF. In nucleotides, the CDR3 is TGTGCCAGCAGCAAGAGGGACAGGGAGAGCTCTGGGGCCAACGTCCTGACTTTC.

Points on this clone: Its ends do not fully match the called genes, so a read error is possible. The CDR3 region has the DNA TGTGCCAGCAGCGAAGGGACAATTGAAGCTTTCTTT. Protein product: CASSEGTIEAFF. The chain couples TRBV2 to TRBJ1-1, with D possibly being TRBD1 (6 bases). This CDR3 is 12 amino acids long. Germline assignment: CDR1 SNHLY and CDR2 FYNNEI.

The sample holds one count of this clone. J is TRBJ2-3 and V is TRBV10-3; 11 positions agree with TRBD2. This CDR3 is 15 amino acids long. Germline V CDR1 and CDR2: ENHRY, SYGVKD. The ends lost 6 bases at V and 1 base at J; junction bases unmatched: 3. The CDR3 is CAIRKTSGGTDTQYF. The CDR3 region has the DNA TGTGCCATCAGGAAGACTAGCGGGGGCACAGATACGCAGTATTTT.

This chain joins TRBV5-6 and TRBJ2-5; 10 bases align to TRBD2. V was pared by 0 bases and J by 5 bases, with 4 bases of the junction left unmatched. CDR1 and CDR2 from the germline V gene are SGHDT and YYEEEE. The CDR3 covers 15 residues. The DNA for the CDR3 is TGTGCCAGCAGCTTGGCTAGCGGGAGTCTGGAGACCCAGTACTTC. Protein product: CASSLASGSLETQYF.

A single count supports this clone. The chain is built from TRBV4-1 and TRBJ1-1; no definite D call. Germline CDR1 is MGHRA and CDR2 is YSYEKL. The CDR3 covers 13 residues. V lost 0 bases and J lost 4, with 6 bases in between. CDR3 coding DNA: TGCGCCAGCAGCCAAGATGTGCGCACTGAAGCTTTCTTT. It codes for CASSQDVRTEAFF.

This clone occurred once. The chain has TRBV19 and TRBJ2-1, with TRBD2 identical over 14 bases. The CDR3 extends over 15 amino acids. The germline V gene encodes CDR1 LNHDA and CDR2 SQIVND (reference sequence). Unmatched junction bases numbered 8, after V lost 8 bases and J lost 8 bases. CDR3 residues: CASGMGLAGVYEQFF. The CDR3, as DNA: TGTGCCAGTGGAATGGGACTAGCGGGAGTCTATGAGCAGTTCTTC.

The rearrangement uses TRBV19 and TRBJ1-6; D gene uncertain. The germline V gene has CDR1 LNHDA and CDR2 SQIVND (reference sequence). Trimming removed 4 bases at V and 6 bases at J, with 13 bases between. This CDR3 has 15 amino acids. The CDR3 protein is CASSTGRAGNSPLHF. For the CDR3, the DNA is TGTGCCAGTAGTACTGGGCGGGCTGGTAATTCACCCCTCCACTTT.

V and J are TRBV3-1 (or the pseudogene TRBV3-2) and TRBJ2-3; 7 bases agree with TRBD1. The CDR3 length is 17 residues. Unmatched junction bases numbered 11, after V lost 1 base and J lost 4 bases. Germline CDR1 LGHDT, CDR2 YNNKEL (reference sequence). CDR3 in amino acids: CASSQVGKTGDADTQYF. The CDR3 nucleotides read TGTGCCAGCAGCCAAGTGGGGAAAACAGGGGATGCAGATACGCAGTATTTT.

V gene TRBV19 combines with J gene TRBJ2-1, with 9 bases fitting TRBD2. The V segment lost 5 bases and the J segment 0 bases; nucleotides outside the gene matches: 2. The CDR3 sequence is 15 residues long. Germline CDR1 and CDR2: LNHDA and SQIVND (reference sequence). CDR3 residues: CASSFSGSSYNEQFF. CDR3 DNA: TGTGCCAGTAGTTTTAGCGGGAGCTCCTACAATGAGCAGTTCTTC.

This clone has more than one count but fewer than ten. J is TRBJ2-3 and V is TRBV29-1; 7 positions match TRBD2. This CDR3 region has 14 residues. V lost 7 bases to trimming and J lost 4 bases; unmatched junction nucleotides: 11. From germline, CDR1 is SQVTM and CDR2 ANQGSEA. The CDR3 coding sequence is TGCAGCGGAGTCGGGACTAATAGTCCAGATACGCAGTATTTT. Translating it yields CSGVGTNSPDTQYF.

This clone was seen just once. CDR3 sequence: CASSQDLAAGGTDTQYF. As DNA, the CDR3 is TGTGCCAGCAGCCAAGATCTTGCGGCGGGTGGCACAGATACGCAGTATTTT. The J gene is TRBJ2-3, the V gene TRBV3-1 (or the pseudogene TRBV3-2), with TRBD2 as a possible D gene (5 bases). Germline assignment: CDR1 LGHDT and CDR2 YNNKEL (reference sequence). V lost 0 bases to trimming and J lost 1 base, with 14 bases between them. The CDR3 loop spans 17 amino acids.

CDR3 region: CASRDQGLYEQYF. As DNA, the CDR3 is TGTGCCAGCAGAGACCAGGGTCTCTACGAGCAGTACTTC. The chain recombines TRBV3-1 (or the pseudogene TRBV3-2) with TRBJ2-7, with a possible D match to TRBD1 (5 bases). CDR1 LGHDT and CDR2 YNNKEL come from the germline V gene (reference sequence). Trimming shortened V by 6 bases and J by 3 bases, and 12 bases separated the two germline ends. The CDR3 spans 13 residues.

A few counts support this clone. The CDR3 DNA sequence: TGCGCCAGCAGCCAAAGCCCTCTCCTTGAAGCTTTCTTT. This encodes CASSQSPLLEAFF. The chain joins TRBV4-1 to TRBJ1-1; D unclear. This CDR3 is 13 amino acids long. Germline V gene data show CDR1 as MGHRA and CDR2 as YSYEKL. V lost 2 bases, J lost 7 bases, and 11 bases lay in between.

V is TRBV3-1 (or the pseudogene TRBV3-2) and J is TRBJ1-2, with 7 bases fitting TRBD1. The CDR3 sequence is 13 residues long. Germline assignment: CDR1 LGHDT and CDR2 YNNKEL (reference sequence). Unmatched junction bases numbered 1, after V lost 4 bases and J lost 2 bases. The CDR3 nucleotides read TGTGCCAGCAGCCCGGGACAGAACTATGGCTACACCTTC. This sequence encodes CASSPGQNYGYTF.

This clone was counted only a few times. J is TRBJ1-3 and V is TRBV3-1 (or the pseudogene TRBV3-2); 7 bases fit TRBD1. Unmatched junction bases numbered 4, after V lost 3 bases and J lost 2 bases. Germline CDR1 is LGHDT and CDR2 is YNNKEL (reference sequence). The CDR3 has 15 amino acids. The CDR3 spells CASSQPTGAGNTIYF. CDR3 DNA sequence: TGTGCCAGCAGCCAGCCTACAGGGGCTGGAAACACCATATATTTT.

The V gene is TRBV7-8, the J gene TRBJ1-5; no definite D call. Germline lookup yields CDR1 SGHVS and CDR2 FQNEAQ. The CDR3 consists of 17 residues. The V gene lost 1 base and the J gene lost 0 bases, with 13 bases spanning the gap. The CDR3 DNA is TGTGCCAGCAGCTTAGAGGAGGGAGGATATAGCAATCAGCCCCAGCATTTT. It codes for CASSLEEGGYSNQPQHF.

The chain couples TRBV6-1 to TRBJ2-3; 8 positions match TRBD1. The CDR3 sequence is 15 residues long. V lost 0 bases and J lost 6; bases outside the gene matches: 5. CDR1 MNHNS and CDR2 SASEGT come from the germline V gene. CDR3 nucleotides: TGTGCCAGCAGTGAAGCGGGACAGGTACGGGATACGCAGTATTTT. It codes for CASSEAGQVRDTQYF.

The chain couples TRBV18 to TRBJ2-2; 9 nucleotides line up with TRBD1. Looked up from germline, CDR1 is KGHSH and CDR2 is LQKENI. CDR3 size: 16 residues. Trimming took 3 bases from V and 1 from J; bases not matched to a gene: 3. The CDR3 spells CASSPPGQGNTGELFF. CDR3 DNA sequence: TGTGCCAGCTCACCGCCGGGACAGGGGAACACCGGGGAGCTGTTTTTT.

Here the CDR3 reads CASSSLEGANTEAFF. The CDR3 DNA sequence: TGTGCCAGCAGCTCCCTCGAAGGGGCGAACACTGAAGCTTTCTTT. V usage is TRBV7-9 and J usage is TRBJ1-1, with a weak D call TRBD1 (5 bases). Germline V lookup: CDR1 SEHNR, CDR2 FQNEAQ (reference sequence). The CDR3 extends over 15 amino acids. The ends were cut back, 4 bases at V and 1 base at J, with 13 bases in the middle. Complete variable domain (other parts from reference TRBV7-9 and TRBJ1-1): DTGVSQNPRHKITKRGQNVTFRCDPISEHNRLYWYRQTLGQGPEFLTYFQNEAQLEKSRLLSDRFSAERPKGSFSTLEIQRTEQGDSAMYLCASSSLEGANTEAFFGQGTRLTVV.

V gene TRBV3-1 (or the pseudogene TRBV3-2) combines with J gene TRBJ2-3; 10 bases match TRBD2. The germline V gene encodes CDR1 LGHDT and CDR2 YNNKEL (reference sequence). Trimming at V came to 4 bases and at J to 8 bases, leaving 12 bases not matched to a gene. The CDR3 totals 16 residues. CDR3 loop: CASSPMLAGARTTQYF. CDR3 in DNA: TGTGCCAGCAGCCCTATGCTAGCGGGGGCTAGAACTACGCAGTATTTT.

The chain is built from TRBV7-8 and TRBJ2-5; 8 bases match TRBD2. V shed 1 base and J 5 bases; nucleotides not matched to a gene: 9. The CDR3 runs to 16 residues. The germline CDR1 and CDR2 sequences are SGHVS and FQNEAQ. The CDR3 spells CASSLGWREARETQYF. As DNA, the CDR3 is TGTGCCAGCAGCTTAGGATGGCGGGAGGCGAGGGAGACCCAGTACTTC.

Concerning this clone itself: The sample contains more than one DNA sequence encoding this CDR3. The rearrangement links TRBV7-9 to TRBJ2-1, with D possibly TRBD2 on 6 matching bases. This CDR3 has 14 amino acids. The germline V gene has CDR1 SEHNR and CDR2 FQNEAQ (reference sequence). V was shortened by 2 bases and J by 1 base, with 6 bases between the two germline ends. The CDR3 DNA sequence: TGTGCCAGCAGCTTAAGCGGGTCCTACAATGAGCAGTTCTTC. It specifies CASSLSGSYNEQFF.

The chain employs TRBV3-1 (or the pseudogene TRBV3-2) and TRBJ2-1; 7 nucleotides agree with TRBD1. Germline CDR1 is LGHDT and CDR2 is YNNKEL (reference sequence). V lost 5 bases to trimming and J lost 4 bases; unmatched junction nucleotides: 5. The CDR3 has 14 amino acids. In DNA, the CDR3 is TGTGCCAGCAGCGGCCGGGACAGATACAATGAGCAGTTCTTC. Translated, it gives CASSGRDRYNEQFF.

The rearrangement uses TRBV19 and TRBJ1-2; TRBD1 is a possible D gene (5 bases). V was pared by 3 bases and J by 7 bases, with 15 bases between. The CDR3 has 14 residues. The germline gives CDR1 LNHDA, CDR2 SQIVND (reference sequence). CDR3 DNA: TGTGCCAGTAGTATGGGTTCAGGGTCGAGTGGCTACACCTTC. Translated: CASSMGSGSSGYTF.

The rearrangement links TRBV9 to TRBJ1-1; TRBD1 matches at 8 bases. With V trimmed by 0 bases and J by 4 bases, 2 bases remained unmatched. CDR1 and CDR2 from the germline V gene are SGDLS and YYNGEE. The CDR3 sequence is 14 residues long. This chain's CDR3 is CASSVGDRSTEAFF. The DNA of the CDR3 is TGTGCCAGCAGCGTAGGGGACAGGAGCACTGAAGCTTTCTTT.